The TCR beta chain under discussion was sequenced for a study of control samples from healthy donors and cancer patients. Produced via immunoSEQ multiplex PCR; TCRdb's table is partial and in-frame only. The sample lists about 100,000 clones; roughly 90% were seen once. The CDR3 consists of 13 residues. The V end lost 4 bases, the J end lost 0 bases, and 9 bases lay between the germline ends. Germline assignment: CDR1 SQVTM and CDR2 ANQGSEA. The chain combines TRBV29-1 with TRBJ1-2, with a tentative D call TRBD1 (5 bases). Sequencing input: blood. The receptor was isolated from a woman in her forties or fifties in good health. This chain's CDR3 is CSVGDGANYGYTF. In nucleotides, the CDR3 is TGCAGCGTTGGGGACGGAGCTAACTATGGCTACACCTTC.